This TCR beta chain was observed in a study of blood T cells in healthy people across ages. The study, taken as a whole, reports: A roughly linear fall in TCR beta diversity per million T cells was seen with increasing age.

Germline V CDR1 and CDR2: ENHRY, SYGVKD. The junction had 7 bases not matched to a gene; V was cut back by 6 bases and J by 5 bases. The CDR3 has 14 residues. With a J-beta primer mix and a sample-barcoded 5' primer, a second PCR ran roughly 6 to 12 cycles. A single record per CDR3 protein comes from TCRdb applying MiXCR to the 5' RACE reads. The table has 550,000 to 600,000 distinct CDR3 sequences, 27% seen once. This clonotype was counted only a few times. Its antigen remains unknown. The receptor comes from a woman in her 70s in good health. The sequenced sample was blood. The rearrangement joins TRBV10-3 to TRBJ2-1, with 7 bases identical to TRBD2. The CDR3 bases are TGTGCCATCAGGTGGACGGGGGGTAACAATGAGCAGTTCTTC. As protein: CAIRWTGGNNEQFF.